This T cell receptor beta chain is from a study of spatial heterogeneity in lung cancer. Study information: Each time, sequencing found more beta-chain sequences than alpha-chain sequences.

TCRdb re-called the 5' RACE reads with MiXCR, one entry per CDR3 protein. The sample records under 100,000 distinct CDR3 sequences, roughly 10% being singletons. Trimming pared 6 bases from V and 8 bases from J, leaving 14 bases between. Germline CDR1 KGHDR, CDR2 SFDVKD. The CDR3 extends over 13 amino acids. Time point: sample taken at primary tumor resection. From tumor, nontumor lung or frozen PBMC, whole RNA was taken unsorted for sequencing. This TCR was recovered from a male donor with early-stage non-small cell lung cancer. This chain connects TRBV24-1 to TRBJ2-3, with D uncertain. The starting material was PBMCs, obtained at surgery. The CDR3 sequence is CATSFQATGTQYF. For the CDR3, the DNA is TGTGCCACCAGTTTTCAGGCCACGGGTACGCAGTATTTT.